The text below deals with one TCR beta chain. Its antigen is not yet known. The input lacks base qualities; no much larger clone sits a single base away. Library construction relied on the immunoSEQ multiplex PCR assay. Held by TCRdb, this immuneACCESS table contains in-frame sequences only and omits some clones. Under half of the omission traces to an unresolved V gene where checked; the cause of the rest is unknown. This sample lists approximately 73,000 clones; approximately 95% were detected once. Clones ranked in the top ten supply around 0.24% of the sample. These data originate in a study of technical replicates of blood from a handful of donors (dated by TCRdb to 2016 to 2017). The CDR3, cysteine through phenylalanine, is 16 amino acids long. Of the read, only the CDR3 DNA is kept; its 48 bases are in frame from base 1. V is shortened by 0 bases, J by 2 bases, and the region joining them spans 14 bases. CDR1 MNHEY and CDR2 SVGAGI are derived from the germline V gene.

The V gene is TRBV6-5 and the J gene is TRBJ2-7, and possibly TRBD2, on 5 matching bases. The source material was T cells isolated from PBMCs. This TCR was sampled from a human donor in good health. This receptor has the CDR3 CASSYSNLGLPYEQYF. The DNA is TGTGCCAGCAGTTACTCGAACCTTGGACTCCCCTACGAGCAGTACTTC.